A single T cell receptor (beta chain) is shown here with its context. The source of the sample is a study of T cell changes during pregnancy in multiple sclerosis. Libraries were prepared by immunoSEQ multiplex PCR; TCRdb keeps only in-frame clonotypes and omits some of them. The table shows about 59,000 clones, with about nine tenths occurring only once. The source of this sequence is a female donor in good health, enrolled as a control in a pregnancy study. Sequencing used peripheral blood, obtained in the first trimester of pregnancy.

CDR3 coding DNA: TGTGCCAGCGGGTTGAGGCAGGGGGATTCCAATGAGCAGTTCTTC. The encoded protein is CASGLRQGDSNEQFF. The gene calls are TRBV6-6 and TRBJ2-1, with TRBD1 matching 7 bases. After removal of 8 bases from V and 6 bases from J, the junction contained 13 bases not matched to a gene. CDR1 MNHNY and CDR2 SVGAGI come from the germline V gene (reference sequence). CDR3 length equals 15 residues.